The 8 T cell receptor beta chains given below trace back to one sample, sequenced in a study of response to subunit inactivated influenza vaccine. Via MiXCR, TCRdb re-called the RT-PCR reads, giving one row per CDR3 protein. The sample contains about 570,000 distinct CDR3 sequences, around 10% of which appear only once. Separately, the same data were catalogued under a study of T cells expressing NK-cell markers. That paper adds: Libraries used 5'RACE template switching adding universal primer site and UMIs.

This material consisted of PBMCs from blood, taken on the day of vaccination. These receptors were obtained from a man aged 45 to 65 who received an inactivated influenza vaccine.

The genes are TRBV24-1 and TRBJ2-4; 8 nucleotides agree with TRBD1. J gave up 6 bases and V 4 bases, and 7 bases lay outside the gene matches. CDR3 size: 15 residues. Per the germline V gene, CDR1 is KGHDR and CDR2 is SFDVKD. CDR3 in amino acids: CATSDSTGVRNIQYF. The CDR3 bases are TGTGCCACCAGTGACTCGACAGGGGTTAGAAACATTCAGTACTTC.

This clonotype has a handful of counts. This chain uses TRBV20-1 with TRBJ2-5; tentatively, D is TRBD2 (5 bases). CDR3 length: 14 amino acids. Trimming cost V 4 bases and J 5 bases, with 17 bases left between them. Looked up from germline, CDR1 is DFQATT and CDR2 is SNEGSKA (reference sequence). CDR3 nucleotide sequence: TGCAGTGCTAAGAGCGCTAGCAAACTTGAGACCCAGTACTTC. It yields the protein CSAKSASKLETQYF.

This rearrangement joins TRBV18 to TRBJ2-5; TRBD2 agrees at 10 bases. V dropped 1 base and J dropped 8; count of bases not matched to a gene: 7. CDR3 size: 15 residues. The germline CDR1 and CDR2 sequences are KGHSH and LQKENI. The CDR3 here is CASSPRLAGEGTQYF. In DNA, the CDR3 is TGTGCCAGCTCACCACGGCTAGCGGGAGAGGGAACCCAGTACTTC.

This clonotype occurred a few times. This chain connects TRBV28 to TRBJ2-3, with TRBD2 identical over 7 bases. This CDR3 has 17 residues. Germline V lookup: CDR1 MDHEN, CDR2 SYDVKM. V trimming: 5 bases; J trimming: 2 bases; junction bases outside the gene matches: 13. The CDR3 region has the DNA TGTGCCAGCAGTCCCCTAGGGAGGGCCATCAACACAGATACGCAGTATTTT. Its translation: CASSPLGRAINTDTQYF.

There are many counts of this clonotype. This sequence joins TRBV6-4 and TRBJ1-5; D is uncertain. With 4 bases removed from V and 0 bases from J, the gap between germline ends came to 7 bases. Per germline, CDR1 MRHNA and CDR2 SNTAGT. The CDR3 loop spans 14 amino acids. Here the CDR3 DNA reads TGTGCCAGCAGTGGCGAATATAGCAATCAGCCCCAGCATTTT. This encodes CASSGEYSNQPQHF.

CDR3 residues: CASSPTSGREYTGELFF. CDR3 coding DNA: TGTGCCAGCAGTCCAACTAGCGGGAGGGAATACACCGGGGAGCTGTTTTTT. The rearrangement uses TRBV28 and TRBJ2-2; 13 nucleotides match TRBD2. CDR1 is MDHEN and CDR2 is SYDVKM in the germline V gene. V gave up 5 bases and J gave up 3 bases; unmatched junction bases: 6. The CDR3 covers 17 residues.

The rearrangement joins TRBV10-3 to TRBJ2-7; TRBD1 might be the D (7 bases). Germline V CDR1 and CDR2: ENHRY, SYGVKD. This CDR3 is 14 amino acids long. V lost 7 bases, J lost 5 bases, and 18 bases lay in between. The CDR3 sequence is CAIKGGTDWNEQYF. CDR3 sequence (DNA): TGTGCCATCAAAGGGGGGACAGATTGGAACGAGCAGTACTTC.

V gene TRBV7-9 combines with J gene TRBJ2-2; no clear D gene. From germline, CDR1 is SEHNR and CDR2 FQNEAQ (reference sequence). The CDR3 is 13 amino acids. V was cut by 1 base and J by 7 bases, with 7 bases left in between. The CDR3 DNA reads TGTGCCAGCAGCTTAGGTGACGGCGGGGAGCTGTTTTTT. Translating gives CASSLGDGGELFF.